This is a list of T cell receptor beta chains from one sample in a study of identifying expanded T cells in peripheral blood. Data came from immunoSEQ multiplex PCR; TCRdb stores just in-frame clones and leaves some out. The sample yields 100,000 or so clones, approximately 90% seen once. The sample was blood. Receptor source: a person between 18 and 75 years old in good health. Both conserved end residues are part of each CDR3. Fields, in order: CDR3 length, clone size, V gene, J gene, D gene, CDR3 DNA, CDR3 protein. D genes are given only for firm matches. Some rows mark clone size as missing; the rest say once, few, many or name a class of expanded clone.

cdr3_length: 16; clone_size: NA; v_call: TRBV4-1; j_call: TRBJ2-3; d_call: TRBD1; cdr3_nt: TGCGCCAGCAGCCCCGGACAGGGGGGATATACAGATACGCAGTATTTT; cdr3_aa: CASSPGQGGYTDTQYF
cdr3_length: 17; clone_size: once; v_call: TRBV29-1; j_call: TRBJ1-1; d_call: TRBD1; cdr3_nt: TGCAGCGTTGAGGGAAGGGCAGGGGGCTTAAGGAACACTGAAGCTTTCTTT; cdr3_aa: CSVEGRAGGLRNTEAFF
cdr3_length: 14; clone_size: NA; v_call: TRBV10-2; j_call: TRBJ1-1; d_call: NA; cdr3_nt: TGCGCCAGCAAGATACGGCCCGAAGGATCCGAAGCTTTCTTT; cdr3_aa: CASKIRPEGSEAFF
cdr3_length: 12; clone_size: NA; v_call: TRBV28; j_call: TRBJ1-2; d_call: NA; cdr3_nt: TGTGCCAGCAGTTTTTCGGGGTTTGGCTACACCTTC; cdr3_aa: CASSFSGFGYTF
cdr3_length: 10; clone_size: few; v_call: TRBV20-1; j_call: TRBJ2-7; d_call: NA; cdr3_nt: TGCAGTGCTAGGGACTACGAGCAGTACTTC; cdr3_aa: CSARDYEQYF
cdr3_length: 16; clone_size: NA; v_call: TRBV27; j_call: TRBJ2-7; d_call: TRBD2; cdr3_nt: TGTGCCAGCAGTTTAGCGCGGGGGAGGGCACCGGGCGAGCAGTACTTC; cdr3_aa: CASSLARGRAPGEQYF
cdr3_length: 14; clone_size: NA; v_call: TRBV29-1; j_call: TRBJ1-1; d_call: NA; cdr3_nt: TGCAGCGTTCAAGGACAGTCGGCCGGCCTAGGGGCTTTCTTT; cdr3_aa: CSVQGQSAGLGAFF
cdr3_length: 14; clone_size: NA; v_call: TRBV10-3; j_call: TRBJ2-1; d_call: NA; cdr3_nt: TGTGCCATCAGTGTAGCGAGACAGTACAATGAGCAGTTCTTC; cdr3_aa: CAISVARQYNEQFF
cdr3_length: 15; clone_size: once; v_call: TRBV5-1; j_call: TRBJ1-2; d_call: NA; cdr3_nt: TGCGCCAGCAGCGTCCGGGACGCTCCTAACTATGGCTACACCTTC; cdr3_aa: CASSVRDAPNYGYTF
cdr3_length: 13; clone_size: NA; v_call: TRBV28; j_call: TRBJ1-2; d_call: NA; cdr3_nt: TGTGCCAGCAGTTTAAGGGGGGACTATGGCTACACCTTC; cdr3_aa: CASSLRGDYGYTF
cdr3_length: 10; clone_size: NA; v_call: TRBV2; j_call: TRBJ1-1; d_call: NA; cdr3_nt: TGTGCCAGCAGGGGAACTGAAGCTTTCTTT; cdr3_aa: CASRGTEAFF
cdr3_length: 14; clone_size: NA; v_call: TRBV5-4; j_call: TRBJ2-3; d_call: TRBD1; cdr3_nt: TGTGCCAGCAGCCGCCAGGGGGCAACAGATACGCAGTATTTT; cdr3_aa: CASSRQGATDTQYF
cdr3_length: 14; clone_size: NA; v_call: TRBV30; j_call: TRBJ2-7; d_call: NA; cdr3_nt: TGTGCCTGGAGTCGAGACCTCAGCTCCTACGAGCAGTACTTC; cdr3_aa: CAWSRDLSSYEQYF
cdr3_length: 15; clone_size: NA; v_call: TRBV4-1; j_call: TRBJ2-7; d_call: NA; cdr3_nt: TGCGCCAGCAGCCAAGAGAGGGCAGGTACCCACGAGCAGTACTTC; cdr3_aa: CASSQERAGTHEQYF
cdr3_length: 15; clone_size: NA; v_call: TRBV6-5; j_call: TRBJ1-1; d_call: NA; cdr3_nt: TGTGCCAGCAGTTATGTTGCGGGGGCGGAGGCTGAAGCTTTCTTT; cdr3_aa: CASSYVAGAEAEAFF
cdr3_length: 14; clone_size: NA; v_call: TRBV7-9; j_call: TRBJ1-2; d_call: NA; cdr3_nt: TGTGCCAGCAGCTTAGCTAAGGGAAACTATGGCTACACCTTC; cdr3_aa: CASSLAKGNYGYTF
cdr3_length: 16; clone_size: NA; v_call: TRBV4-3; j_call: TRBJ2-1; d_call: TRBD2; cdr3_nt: TGCGCCAGCAGCCAACCCGGGGTAGCGGGCGGCAATGAGCAGTTCTTC; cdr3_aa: CASSQPGVAGGNEQFF
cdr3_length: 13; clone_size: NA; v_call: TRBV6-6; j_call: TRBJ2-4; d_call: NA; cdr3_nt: TGTGCCAGCAGTGGCCCGGCCAAAAACATTCAGTACTTC; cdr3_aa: CASSGPAKNIQYF
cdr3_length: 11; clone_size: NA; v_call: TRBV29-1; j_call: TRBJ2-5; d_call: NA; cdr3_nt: TGCAGCGTAGCCAAAGTAGAGACCCAGTACTTC; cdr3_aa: CSVAKVETQYF
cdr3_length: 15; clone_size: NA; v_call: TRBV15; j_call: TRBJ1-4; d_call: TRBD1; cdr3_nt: TGTGCCACCAGCGGCCGGGACAGGGCAAATGAAAAACTGTTTTTT; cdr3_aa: CATSGRDRANEKLFF
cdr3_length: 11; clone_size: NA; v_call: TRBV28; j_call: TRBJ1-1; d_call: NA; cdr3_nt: TGTGCCAGCAGTTCTCTCACTGAAGCTTTCTTT; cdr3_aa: CASSSLTEAFF
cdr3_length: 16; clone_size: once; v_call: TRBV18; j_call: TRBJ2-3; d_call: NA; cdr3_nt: TGTGCCAGCTCACCAACCGACGGGGGAGGCACAGATACGCAGTATTTT; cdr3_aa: CASSPTDGGGTDTQYF
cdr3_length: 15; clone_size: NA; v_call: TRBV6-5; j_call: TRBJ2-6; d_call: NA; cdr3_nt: TGTGCCAGCAGTTATTCCGTTTCTGGGGCCAACGTCCTGACTTTC; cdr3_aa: CASSYSVSGANVLTF
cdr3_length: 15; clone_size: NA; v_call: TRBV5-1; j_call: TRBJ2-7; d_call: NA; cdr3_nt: TGCGCCAGCAGCTTGGAGGGGCGGTCCACCTACGAGCAGTACTTC; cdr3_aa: CASSLEGRSTYEQYF
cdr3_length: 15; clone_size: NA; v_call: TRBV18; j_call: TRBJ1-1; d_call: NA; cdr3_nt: TGTGCCAGCTCCCCCAGCGGGGGGCAAAGTACTGAAGCTTTCTTT; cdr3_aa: CASSPSGGQSTEAFF
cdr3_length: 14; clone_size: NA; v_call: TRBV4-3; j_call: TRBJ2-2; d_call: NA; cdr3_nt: TGCGCCAGCAGCCAGGGAGGTGGCACCGGGGAGCTGTTTTTT; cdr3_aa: CASSQGGGTGELFF
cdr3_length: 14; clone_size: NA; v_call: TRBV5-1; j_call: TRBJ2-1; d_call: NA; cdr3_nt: TGCGCCAGCAGCTTAGGCCGGGGGGCAAATGAGCAGTTCTTC; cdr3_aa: CASSLGRGANEQFF
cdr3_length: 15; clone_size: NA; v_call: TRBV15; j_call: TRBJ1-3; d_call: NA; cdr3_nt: TGTGCCACCAGCAGAGTTGGACAGATTGGAAACACCATATATTTT; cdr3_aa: CATSRVGQIGNTIYF
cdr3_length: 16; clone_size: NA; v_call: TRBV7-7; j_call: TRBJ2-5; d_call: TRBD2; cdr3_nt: TGTGCCAGCAGCACCGGACTAGCGGGGGGCGAAGAGACCCAGTACTTC; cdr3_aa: CASSTGLAGGEETQYF
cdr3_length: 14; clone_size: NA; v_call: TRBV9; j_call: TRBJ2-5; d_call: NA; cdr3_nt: TGTGCCAGCAGCGTATCGTGGGGGGTAGAGACCCAGTACTTC; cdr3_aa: CASSVSWGVETQYF
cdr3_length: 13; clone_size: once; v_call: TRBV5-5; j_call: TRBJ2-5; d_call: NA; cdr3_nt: TGTGCCAGCAGCCAACAGGGTCCAGAGACCCAGTACTTC; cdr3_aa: CASSQQGPETQYF
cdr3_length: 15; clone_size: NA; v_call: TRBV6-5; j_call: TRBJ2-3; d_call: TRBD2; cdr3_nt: TGTGCCAGCAGTCCTAGCGGGGGGAGCCCAGATACGCAGTATTTT; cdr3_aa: CASSPSGGSPDTQYF
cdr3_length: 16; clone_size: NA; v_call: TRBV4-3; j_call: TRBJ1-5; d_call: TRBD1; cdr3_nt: TGCGCCAGCAGCCAAGAATGGACAGGAAAACCCCAGCCCCAGCATTTT; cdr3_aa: CASSQEWTGKPQPQHF
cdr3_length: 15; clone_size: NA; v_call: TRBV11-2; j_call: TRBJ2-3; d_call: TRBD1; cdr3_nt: TGTGCCAGCAGCTTAAGGACAGGGGCAACAGATACGCAGTATTTT; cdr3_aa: CASSLRTGATDTQYF
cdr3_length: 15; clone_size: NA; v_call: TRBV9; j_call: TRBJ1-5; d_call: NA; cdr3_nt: TGTGCCAGCTCCCCGGGGGCGGGGGGCAATCAGCCCCAGCATTTT; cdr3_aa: CASSPGAGGNQPQHF
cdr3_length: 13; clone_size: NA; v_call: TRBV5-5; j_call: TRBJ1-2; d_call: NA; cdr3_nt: TGTGCCAGCAGCTTGGCCATTAACTATGGCTACACCTTC; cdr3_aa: CASSLAINYGYTF
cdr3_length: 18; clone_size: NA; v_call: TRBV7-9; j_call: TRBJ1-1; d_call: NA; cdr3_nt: TGTGCCAGCAGCCACCCTCGGCGCGCGGGAGGAATGAACACTGAAGCTTTCTTT; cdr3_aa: CASSHPRRAGGMNTEAFF
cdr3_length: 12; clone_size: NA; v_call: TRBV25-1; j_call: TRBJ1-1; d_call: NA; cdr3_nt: TGTGCCAGCAGTGACACCACAGCAGAAGCTTTCTTT; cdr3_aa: CASSDTTAEAFF
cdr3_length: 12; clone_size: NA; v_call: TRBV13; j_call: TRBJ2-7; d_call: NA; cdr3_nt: TGTGCCAGCAGCGATTCGACCTACGAGCAGTACTTC; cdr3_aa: CASSDSTYEQYF
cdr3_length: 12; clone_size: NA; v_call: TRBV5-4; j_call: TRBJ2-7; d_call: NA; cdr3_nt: TGTGCCAGCAGCTTGTACAGAACGGAGCAGTACTTC; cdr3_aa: CASSLYRTEQYF
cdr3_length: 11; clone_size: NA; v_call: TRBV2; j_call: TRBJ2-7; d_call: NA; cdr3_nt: TGTGCCAGCAGGGCCCTCTACGAGCAGTACTTC; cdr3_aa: CASRALYEQYF
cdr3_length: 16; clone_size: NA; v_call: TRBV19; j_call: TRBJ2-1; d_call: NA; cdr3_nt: TGTGCCAGTACCTTAGGAGGGGCAGGGGCTGCCAATGAGCAGTTCTTC; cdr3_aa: CASTLGGAGAANEQFF
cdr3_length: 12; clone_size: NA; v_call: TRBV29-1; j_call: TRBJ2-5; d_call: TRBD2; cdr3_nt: TGCAGCGTTGGTGGGGGGGGAGAGACCCAGTACTTC; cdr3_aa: CSVGGGGETQYF
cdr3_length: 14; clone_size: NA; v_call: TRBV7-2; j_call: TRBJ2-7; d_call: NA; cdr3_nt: TGTGCCAGCAGCCTCCTCGTGGGGCTTCCTGAGCAGTACTTC; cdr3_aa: CASSLLVGLPEQYF
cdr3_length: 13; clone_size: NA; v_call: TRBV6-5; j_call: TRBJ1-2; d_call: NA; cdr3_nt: TGTGCCATTCACGCGGCAGGAAACTATGGCTACACCTTC; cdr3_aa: CAIHAAGNYGYTF
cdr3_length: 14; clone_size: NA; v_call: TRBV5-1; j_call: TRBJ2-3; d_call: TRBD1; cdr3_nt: TGCGCCAGCAGCTTCGACAGGGCCTCCGATACGCAGTATTTT; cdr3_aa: CASSFDRASDTQYF
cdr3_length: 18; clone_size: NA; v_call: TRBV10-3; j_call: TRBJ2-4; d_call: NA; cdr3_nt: TGTGCCATCAGTGCCCAGCCGACAGGTCTTCAAGCCAAAAACATTCAGTACTTC; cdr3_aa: CAISAQPTGLQAKNIQYF
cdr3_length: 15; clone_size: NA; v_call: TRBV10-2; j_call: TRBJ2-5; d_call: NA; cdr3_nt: TGCGCCAGCAGTGACATCGAGGGGTTGCAAGAGACCCAGTACTTC; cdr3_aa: CASSDIEGLQETQYF
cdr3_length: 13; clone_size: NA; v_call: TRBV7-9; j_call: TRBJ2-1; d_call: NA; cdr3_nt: TGTGCCAGCAGCTTCCCGCCTTACAATGAGCAGTTCTTC; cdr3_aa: CASSFPPYNEQFF
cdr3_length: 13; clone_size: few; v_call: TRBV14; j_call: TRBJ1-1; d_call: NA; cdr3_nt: TGTGCCAGCAGCCGCGGGCAAAACACTGAAGCTTTCTTT; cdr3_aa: CASSRGQNTEAFF
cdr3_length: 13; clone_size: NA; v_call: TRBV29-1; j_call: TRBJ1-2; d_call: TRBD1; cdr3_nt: TGCAGCGTATCCGGGACAGGAGAGGGGCGCTACACCTTC; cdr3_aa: CSVSGTGEGRYTF
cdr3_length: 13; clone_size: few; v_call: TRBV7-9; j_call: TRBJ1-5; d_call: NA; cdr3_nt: TGTGCCAGCAGCTTTGAAAATTACCAGCCCCAGCATTTT; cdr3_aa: CASSFENYQPQHF
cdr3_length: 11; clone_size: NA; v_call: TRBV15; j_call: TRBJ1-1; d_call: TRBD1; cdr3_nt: TGTGCCACCAGCACAGGGGGCGACGCTTTCTTT; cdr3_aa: CATSTGGDAFF
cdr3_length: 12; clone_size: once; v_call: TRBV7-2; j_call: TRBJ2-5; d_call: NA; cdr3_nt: TGTGCCAGCAGCTTAGCTAGGTCCACCCAGTACTTC; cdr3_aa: CASSLARSTQYF
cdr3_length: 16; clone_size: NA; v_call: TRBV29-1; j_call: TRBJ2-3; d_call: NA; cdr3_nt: TGCAGCGTTGACCCCTTTGGACGGGGTGGCACAGATACGCAGTATTTT; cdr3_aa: CSVDPFGRGGTDTQYF
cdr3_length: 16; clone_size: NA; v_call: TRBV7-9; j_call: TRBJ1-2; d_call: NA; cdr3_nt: TGTGCCAGCAGCTTCCACAAGAGGGGCGTAGGCTATGGCTACACCTTC; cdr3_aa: CASSFHKRGVGYGYTF
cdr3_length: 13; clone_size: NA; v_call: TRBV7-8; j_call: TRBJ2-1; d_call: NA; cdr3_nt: TGTGCCAGCAGCTTTGTGGGGGGAAATGAGCAGTTCTTC; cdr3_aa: CASSFVGGNEQFF
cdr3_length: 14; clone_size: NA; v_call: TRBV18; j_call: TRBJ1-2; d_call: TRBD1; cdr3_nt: TGTGCCAGCTCAGGACAGGGGGTGGCACGTGGCTACACCTTC; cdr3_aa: CASSGQGVARGYTF